Presented here are 32 T cell receptor beta chains from one specimen sequenced in a study of CD8+ T cells in alopecia areata listed by TCRdb under 2018. Library creation used the immunoSEQ multiplex PCR assay. RNA was extracted from all samples and reverse transcribed into cDNA, which served as template for TCR sequencing. In its TCRdb copy, this immuneACCESS table keeps in-frame sequences only and misses some clones. Where compared with another copy, unresolved V genes explain less than half of these, and the others have no known cause. Recorded for this sample are 75,000 to 100,000 clones; just over 70% of them occurred a single time. Roughly 17% of the sample is held by the ten biggest clonotypes. Interpreted using the paper, the treatment or condition label stands for: oral pan-JAK inhibitor, 5-10 mg twice daily. Sequencing was performed on CD8+ T cells sorted from blood, taken at week 44, from a patient treated with tofacitinib. The receptors here all came from a human donor with alopecia areata.

The chain uses TRBV30 and TRBJ2-7; possibly TRBD1 for D (6 bases). The germline CDR1 and CDR2 sequences are GTSNPN and SVGIG (reference sequence). V lost 5 bases, J lost 2 bases, and 7 bases lay in between. The CDR3 has 11 residues. CDR3 residues: CAWEGAYEQYF. The CDR3 DNA reads as TGTGCCTGGGAGGGGGCCTACGAGCAGTACTTC.

V is TRBV6-5 and J is TRBJ2-2; TRBD1 aligns across 7 bases. The V gene's germline CDR1 is MNHEY and CDR2 SVGAGI. With 4 bases clipped from V and 5 bases from J, the junction kept 4 bases outside the gene matches. The CDR3 is 14 amino acids. Here the CDR3 DNA reads TGTGCCAGCAGTTTACAGGGGTTTACCGGGGAGCTGTTTTTT. It encodes CASSLQGFTGELFF.

The gene calls are TRBV5-1 and TRBJ2-3; no clear D. The V end was cut by 0 bases, the J end by 0 bases, with 11 bases between. Germline V lookup: CDR1 SGHRS, CDR2 YFSETQ. The CDR3 spans 16 residues. The CDR3 is CASSLEIGRSTDTQYF. Here the CDR3 DNA reads TGCGCCAGCAGCTTGGAGATCGGACGGAGCACAGATACGCAGTATTTT.

CDR3 nucleotide sequence: TGTGCCAGCAGCTTAAATCCGGGACAGGGAGAGACCCAGTACTTC. Amino acids: CASSLNPGQGETQYF. The rearrangement links TRBV5-6 to TRBJ2-5, with TRBD1 identical over 9 bases. CDR3 length equals 15 residues. CDR1 and CDR2 (germline): SGHDT, YYEEEE. V trimming: 2 bases; J trimming: 4 bases; junction bases outside the gene matches: 6.

The table lists this clone with a few counts. This rearrangement joins TRBV7-9 to TRBJ1-1; no clear D gene. V lost 5 bases to trimming and J lost 6 bases, with 10 bases between them. Per germline, CDR1 SEHNR and CDR2 FQNEAQ (reference sequence). This CDR3 comprises 12 residues. CDR3 protein: CASSGSGAEAFF. DNA for the CDR3: TGTGCCAGCAGCGGGAGCGGAGCTGAAGCTTTCTTT.

J is TRBJ1-1 and V is TRBV12-5; D unclear. Trimming took 7 bases from V and 3 from J, leaving 18 bases between them. Germline CDR1 LGHNT, CDR2 FRNRAP. The CDR3 sequence is 15 residues long. The CDR3 spells CASALDRGFDTEAFF. CDR3 DNA sequence: TGTGCTAGTGCCCTCGATCGGGGATTTGACACTGAAGCTTTCTTT.

The rearrangement links TRBV2 to TRBJ1-6, with TRBD1 as a possible D gene (5 bases). Germline V gene lookup returns CDR1 SNHLY and CDR2 FYNNEI. Trimming stripped 4 bases from V and 10 bases from J, with 14 bases between. The CDR3 has 14 residues. CDR3 nucleotide sequence: TGTGCCAGCAGTGGCAGGGAACCCGGATCACCCCTCCACTTT. As protein: CASSGREPGSPLHF.

This clone was observed a few times. This same CDR3 is encoded by further DNA sequences in the sample. The chain links TRBV29-1 to TRBJ2-7, with D tentatively TRBD2 (5 bases). Trimming pared 3 bases from V and 2 bases from J, leaving 8 bases between. CDR1 SQVTM and CDR2 ANQGSEA come from the germline V gene. CDR3 length: 12 amino acids. This CDR3 is CSVESGTYEQYF. The CDR3 DNA is TGCAGCGTTGAGTCGGGGACCTACGAGCAGTACTTC.

This chain uses TRBV5-1 with TRBJ2-1; 8 nucleotides line up with TRBD1. The J segment lost 6 bases and the V segment lost 0 bases, leaving 8 bases of the junction unmatched. Germline CDR1 is SGHRS and CDR2 is YFSETQ. The CDR3 runs 16 residues. The CDR3 coding sequence is TGCGCCAGCAGCTTGGTCGCAGGGGGCTTGCCCAATGAGCAGTTCTTC. The encoded protein is CASSLVAGGLPNEQFF.

This clone was counted a few times. V gene TRBV7-9 combines with J gene TRBJ2-7, with D tentatively TRBD1 (5 bases). CDR1 and CDR2 from the germline V gene are SEHNR and FQNEAQ (reference sequence). Trimming pared 5 bases from V and 3 bases from J, leaving 14 bases between. CDR3 length: 14 amino acids. CDR3 residues: CASSPIGADYEQYF. The CDR3 bases are TGTGCCAGCAGCCCCATTGGGGCCGACTACGAGCAGTACTTC.

This chain connects TRBV11-2 to TRBJ1-1; D not resolved. Germline V gene data show CDR1 as SGHAT and CDR2 as FQNNGV. This CDR3 is 13 amino acids long. V dropped 1 base and J dropped 6 bases, with 9 bases sitting between them. The CDR3 coding sequence is TGTGCCAGCAGCTTAGGGGCCGTGGCTGAAGCTTTCTTT. Its protein product is CASSLGAVAEAFF.

The chain links TRBV4-3 to TRBJ2-3; 8 bases are shared with TRBD2. Trimming cost V 0 bases and J 0 bases; bases outside gene matches: 8. The CDR3 sequence is 18 residues long. CDR1 and CDR2 from the germline V gene are LGHNA and YSLEER. The DNA for the CDR3 is TGCGCCAGCAGCCAAGAGTGGGAACGGGGGGGAAGCACAGATACGCAGTATTTT. This codes for CASSQEWERGGSTDTQYF.

The rearrangement uses TRBV30 and TRBJ1-2; a possible D gene is TRBD1 (5 bases). V was clipped by 4 bases and J by 7 bases, with 16 bases between them. The length of the CDR3 is 13 residues. CDR1 is GTSNPN, CDR2 SVGIG, per germline (reference sequence). The CDR3 spells CAWMGPSAGGYTF. In DNA, the CDR3 is TGTGCCTGGATGGGACCCTCAGCGGGTGGCTACACCTTC.

In the case of this clone: The same CDR3 can be traced to other DNA sequences in this sample. V and J are TRBV29-1 and TRBJ1-2, with 8 positions matching TRBD1. Germline V CDR1 and CDR2: SQVTM, ANQGSEA. This CDR3 spans 13 amino acids. Trimming at V came to 3 bases and at J to 6 bases, leaving 6 bases not matched to a gene. Written as DNA, the CDR3 is TGCAGCGTTGAGAGAGGACAGGGAGATGGCTACACCTTC. Protein: CSVERGQGDGYTF.

V and J are TRBV9 and TRBJ2-5, with TRBD2 matching 8 bases. Germline lookup yields CDR1 SGDLS and CDR2 YYNGEE. The CDR3 is 16 amino acids. The V segment lost 3 bases and the J segment 2 bases; nucleotides outside the gene matches: 9. In nucleotides, the CDR3 is TGTGCCAGCAGCGACGGGGGTAGCGGGGCTCAAGAGACCCAGTACTTC. Translating it yields CASSDGGSGAQETQYF.

The genes are TRBV2 and TRBJ1-5; 8 bases fit TRBD1. Germline lookup yields CDR1 SNHLY and CDR2 FYNNEI. The CDR3 has 16 amino acids. Trimming at V came to 2 bases and at J to 2 bases, leaving 5 bases not matched to a gene. The CDR3 DNA reads as TGTGCCAGCAGTGAATACCCGGACAGGGGCAATCAGCCCCAGCATTTT. Protein product: CASSEYPDRGNQPQHF. The entire variable domain, with the rest obtained from reference TRBV2 and TRBJ1-5, is as follows: EPEVTQTPSHQVTQMGQEVILRCVPISNHLYFYWYRQILGQKVEFLVSFYNNEISEKSEIFDDQFSVERPDGSNFTLKIRSTKLEDSAMYFCASSEYPDRGNQPQHFGDGTRLSIL.

In this sample, this clone turned up once. The chain is built from TRBV7-9 and TRBJ2-4; TRBD1 matches 10 bases. This CDR3 spans 15 amino acids. Looked up from germline, CDR1 is SEHNR and CDR2 is FQNEAQ (reference sequence). After removal of 5 bases from V and 9 bases from J, the junction contained 10 bases not matched to a gene. For the CDR3, the DNA is TGTGCCAGCAGCCCCCGACAGGGGGCGTTGAGCATTCAGTACTTC. Residues: CASSPRQGALSIQYF.

The CDR3 DNA follows: TGTGCCTGGAGTGCCCTAGAGAACACTGAAGCTTTCTTT. As protein: CAWSALENTEAFF. This chain connects TRBV30 to TRBJ1-1; D not certain. Trimming stripped 1 base from V and 1 base from J, with 7 bases between. CDR3 length equals 13 residues. Looked up from germline, CDR1 is GTSNPN and CDR2 is SVGIG (reference sequence).

Comment on this clone: One end of the junction fails to match germline, which may point to a read error. V and J are TRBV5-6 and TRBJ2-7, with 9 bases fitting TRBD1. CDR1 and CDR2 (germline): SGHDT, YYEEEE. CDR3 length equals 14 residues. In DNA form, the CDR3 reads TGTGCCAGCAGCTTGGAACAGGGGGCCTACGAGCAATACTTC. Its protein product is CASSLEQGAYEQYF.

The chain carries TRBV11-2 and TRBJ2-1, with D perhaps being TRBD1 or TRBD2 (5 bases each). CDR3 size: 16 residues. Germline assignment: CDR1 SGHAT and CDR2 FQNNGV. V was cut by 4 bases and J by 2 bases, with 15 bases left in between. CDR3 region: CASSSPPRGPYNEQFF. CDR3 DNA: TGTGCCAGCAGCTCCCCGCCCCGGGGCCCCTACAATGAGCAGTTCTTC.

The gene calls are TRBV9 and TRBJ1-2; D is uncertain. Trimming cost V 4 bases and J 3 bases, with 4 bases left between them. Per germline, CDR1 SGDLS and CDR2 YYNGEE. This CDR3 has 11 residues. The CDR3 sequence is CASSSDYGYTF. The CDR3 nucleotides are TGTGCCAGCAGCTCCGACTATGGCTACACCTTC. Based on the CDR3 plus reference TRBV9 and TRBJ1-2, the full variable domain is DSGVTQTPKHLITATGQRVTLRCSPRSGDLSVYWYQQSLDQGLQFLIQYYNGEERAKGNILERFSAQQFPDLHSELNLSSLELGDSALYFCASSSDYGYTFGSGTRLTVV.

V is TRBV29-1 and J is TRBJ1-2; TRBD1 matches at 8 bases. Germline-derived CDR1 and CDR2 are SQVTM and ANQGSEA. The CDR3 consists of 13 residues. Trimming took 3 bases from V and 3 from J; bases not matched to a gene: 3. The CDR3 bases are TGCAGCGTTGACGACAGGGGTGACTATGGCTACACCTTC. Its translation: CSVDDRGDYGYTF.

The rearrangement links TRBV19 to TRBJ2-5; D is undetermined. Between the trimmed V and J ends, which lost 5 bases and 3 bases, there was a span of 10 bases. This CDR3 is built from 13 residues. The germline V gene has CDR1 LNHDA and CDR2 SQIVND (reference sequence). The CDR3 nucleotides are TGTGCCAGTAGTCCCCTTTCGGAAGAGACCCAGTACTTC. Protein product: CASSPLSEETQYF.

The chain joins TRBV4-1 to TRBJ2-7, with D possibly matching TRBD1 (6 bases). CDR1 MGHRA and CDR2 YSYEKL come from the germline V gene. Trimming removed 2 bases from V and 6 bases from J, with 17 bases in between. The CDR3 extends over 15 amino acids. The CDR3, as DNA: TGCGCCAGCAGCCAAAATTTATCCCCAGGGGCCGAGCAGTACTTC. Its translation is CASSQNLSPGAEQYF.

This chain connects TRBV27 to TRBJ2-6; 9 positions match TRBD1. CDR1 is MNHEY, CDR2 SMNVEV, per germline (reference sequence). J gave up 9 bases and V 3 bases, and 6 bases lay outside the gene matches. The CDR3 covers 15 residues. The CDR3 protein is CASSLGQGGVNVLTF. DNA of the CDR3: TGTGCCAGCAGTTTGGGACAGGGAGGTGTCAACGTCCTGACTTTC.

The V gene is TRBV9, the J gene TRBJ2-2; possible D gene TRBD2, 5 bases. Germline-derived CDR1 and CDR2 are SGDLS and YYNGEE. CDR3 length equals 16 residues. Trimming pared 0 bases from V and 6 bases from J, leaving 15 bases between. Here the CDR3 DNA reads TGTGCCAGCAGCGTAGATTCGGGTTCCGGGGCCGGGGAGCTGTTTTTT. Its translation: CASSVDSGSGAGELFF.

This chain links TRBV4-1 with TRBJ1-1; D is ambiguous. Trimming took 0 bases from V and 1 from J, leaving 12 bases between them. The CDR3 runs 16 residues. CDR1 and CDR2 from the germline V gene are MGHRA and YSYEKL. The CDR3 nucleotides are TGCGCCAGCAGCCAAGAAGATCTTGTGGGGAACACTGAAGCTTTCTTT. It is translated as CASSQEDLVGNTEAFF.

The chain recombines TRBV29-1 with TRBJ2-3; the D call may be TRBD1 or TRBD2 (5 bases each). The V end lost 5 bases, the J end lost 9 bases, and 12 bases lay between the germline ends. CDR1 is SQVTM and CDR2 is ANQGSEA in the germline V gene. The CDR3 is 11 amino acids. The CDR3 sequence: CSVKGSQTQYF. The CDR3 DNA sequence: TGCAGCGTTAAGGGGAGCCAGACGCAGTATTTT.

This chain links TRBV7-2 with TRBJ1-1, with 9 bases identical to TRBD1. Trimming took 0 bases from V and 7 from J; bases not matched to a gene: 3. Per the germline V gene, CDR1 is SGHTA and CDR2 is FQGNSA. CDR3 size: 14 residues. This CDR3 reads CASSLAGQGHEAFF. As DNA, the CDR3 is TGTGCCAGCAGCTTAGCGGGACAGGGTCATGAAGCTTTCTTT.

This clone was found a few times. This chain connects TRBV15 to TRBJ2-5, with D perhaps assigned TRBD1 or TRBD2 (6 bases each). V gave up 8 bases and J gave up 1 base, with 17 bases separating them. Germline V CDR1 and CDR2: LNHNV, YYDKDF (reference sequence). The CDR3 spans 15 residues. The DNA of the CDR3 is TGTGCCACCGGTCGGGGGCAGGCCATCCAAGAGACCCAGTACTTC. Protein sequence: CATGRGQAIQETQYF. The full variable domain, completed using reference TRBV15 and TRBJ2-5, is DAMVIQNPRYQVTQFGKPVTLSCSQTLNHNVMYWYQQKSSQAPKLLFHYYDKDFNNEADTPDNFQSRRPNTSFCFLDIRSPGLGDTAMYLCATGRGQAIQETQYFGPGTRLLVL.

Regarding this clone: One end of the junction is discordant with germline, which a read error may explain. J is TRBJ1-2 and V is TRBV28; D ambiguous. Germline V gene sequence: CDR1 MDHEN, CDR2 SYDVKM. The CDR3 sequence is 12 residues long. The CDR3 loop reads CGRGRANYGYTF. The CDR3 DNA reads as TGCGGAAGAGGTAGGGCTAACTATGGCTACACCTTC.

V gene TRBV30 combines with J gene TRBJ2-1; D remains unclear. CDR3 size: 12 residues. V was clipped by 3 bases and J by 11 bases, with 14 bases between them. Germline V gene data show CDR1 as GTSNPN and CDR2 as SVGIG (reference sequence). The CDR3 protein is CAWRGPVVQQFF. The CDR3 DNA follows: TGTGCCTGGAGGGGCCCGGTGGTGCAGCAGTTCTTC.